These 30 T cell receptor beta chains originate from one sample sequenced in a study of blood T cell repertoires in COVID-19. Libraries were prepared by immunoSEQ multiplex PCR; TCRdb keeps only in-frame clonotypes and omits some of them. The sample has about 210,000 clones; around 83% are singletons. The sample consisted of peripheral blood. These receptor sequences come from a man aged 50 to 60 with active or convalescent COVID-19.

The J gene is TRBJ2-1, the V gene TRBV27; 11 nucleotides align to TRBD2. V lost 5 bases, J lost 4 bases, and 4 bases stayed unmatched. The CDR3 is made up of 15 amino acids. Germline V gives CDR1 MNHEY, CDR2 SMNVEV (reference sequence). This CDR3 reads CASSPGTSGYNEQFF. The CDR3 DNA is TGTGCCAGCAGTCCAGGGACTAGCGGTTACAATGAGCAGTTCTTC.

The CDR3 region is CASTRDSGNSPLHF. In nucleotides, the CDR3 is TGTGCCAGTACCAGGGACAGTGGAAATTCACCCCTCCACTTT. The chain joins TRBV19 to TRBJ1-6, with 7 positions matching TRBD1. With 7 bases clipped from V and 7 bases from J, the junction kept 7 bases outside the gene matches. The germline gives CDR1 LNHDA, CDR2 SQIVND (reference sequence). The CDR3 totals 14 residues.

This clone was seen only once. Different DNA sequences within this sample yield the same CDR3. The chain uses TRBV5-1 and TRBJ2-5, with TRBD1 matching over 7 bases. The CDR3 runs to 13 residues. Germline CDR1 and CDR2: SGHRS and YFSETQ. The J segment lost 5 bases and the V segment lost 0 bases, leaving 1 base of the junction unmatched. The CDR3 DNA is TGCGCCAGCAGCTTGGAGACAGGGGAGACCCAGTACTTC. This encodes CASSLETGETQYF.

The CDR3 DNA is TGTGCCTGGAACTTCGGGACGGGGGTCTCTGGGGCCAACGTCCTGACTTTC. As protein: CAWNFGTGVSGANVLTF. The chain links TRBV30 to TRBJ2-6; D might be TRBD2 (6 bases). V dropped 4 bases and J dropped 0 bases, with 16 bases sitting between them. Germline V gene lookup returns CDR1 GTSNPN and CDR2 SVGIG (reference sequence). This CDR3 comprises 17 residues.

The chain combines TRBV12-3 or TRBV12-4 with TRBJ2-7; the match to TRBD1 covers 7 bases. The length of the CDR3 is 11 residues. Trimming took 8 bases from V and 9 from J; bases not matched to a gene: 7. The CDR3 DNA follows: TGTGCCAGCCTTGGACAGGATCGGCAGTACTTC. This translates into CASLGQDRQYF.

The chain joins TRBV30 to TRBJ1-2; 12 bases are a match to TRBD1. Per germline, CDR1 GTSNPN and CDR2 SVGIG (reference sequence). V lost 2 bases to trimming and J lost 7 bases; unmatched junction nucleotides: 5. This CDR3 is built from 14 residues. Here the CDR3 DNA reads TGTGCCTGGAGTTCAGGGACAGGGGGCGGTGGCTACACCTTC. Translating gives CAWSSGTGGGGYTF.

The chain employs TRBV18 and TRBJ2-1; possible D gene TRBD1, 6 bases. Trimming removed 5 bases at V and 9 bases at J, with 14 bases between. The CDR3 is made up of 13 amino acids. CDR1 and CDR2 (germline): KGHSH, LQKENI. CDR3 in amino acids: CASSSSGATEQFF. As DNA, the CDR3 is TGTGCCAGCTCATCCTCAGGGGCTACTGAGCAGTTCTTC.

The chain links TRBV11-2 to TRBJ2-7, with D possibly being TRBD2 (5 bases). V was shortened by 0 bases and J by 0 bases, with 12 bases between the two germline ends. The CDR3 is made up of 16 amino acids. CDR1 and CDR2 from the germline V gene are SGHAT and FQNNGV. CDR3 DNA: TGTGCCAGCAGCTTAGATTTCGGGGTAAGCTCCTACGAGCAGTACTTC. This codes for CASSLDFGVSSYEQYF.

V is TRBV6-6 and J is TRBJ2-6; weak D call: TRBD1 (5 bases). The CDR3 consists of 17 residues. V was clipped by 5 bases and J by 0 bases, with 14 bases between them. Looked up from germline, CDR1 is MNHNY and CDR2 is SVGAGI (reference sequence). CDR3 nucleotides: TGTGCCAGCAGTCCCCAGGGTTTACGCTCTGGGGCCAACGTCCTGACTTTC. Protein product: CASSPQGLRSGANVLTF.

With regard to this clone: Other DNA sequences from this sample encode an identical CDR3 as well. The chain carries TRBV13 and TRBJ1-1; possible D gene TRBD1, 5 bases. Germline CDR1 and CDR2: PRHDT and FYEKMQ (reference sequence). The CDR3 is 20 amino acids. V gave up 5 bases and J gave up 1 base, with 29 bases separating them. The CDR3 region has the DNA TGTGCCAGCAGCCCTACGGCGGGGGTTTTGGACCACGAACCGAACACTGAAGCTTTCTTT. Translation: CASSPTAGVLDHEPNTEAFF.

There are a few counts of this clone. DNA for the CDR3: TGTGCCATCAGTGAGTTTGGGGCGGGCAATCAGCCCCAGCATTTT. Translation gives CAISEFGAGNQPQHF. The chain has TRBV10-3 and TRBJ1-5; possible D gene TRBD1, 5 bases. Deletions cut 1 base from V and 2 bases from J, with 9 bases between. This CDR3 has 15 residues. Germline CDR1 reads ENHRY; CDR2 reads SYGVKD.

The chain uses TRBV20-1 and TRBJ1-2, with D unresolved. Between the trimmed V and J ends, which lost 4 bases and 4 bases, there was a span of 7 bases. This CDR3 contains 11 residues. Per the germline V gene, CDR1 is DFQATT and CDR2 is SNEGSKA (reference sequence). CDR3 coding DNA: TGCAGTGCTACCCGGTCCTATGGCTACACCTTC. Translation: CSATRSYGYTF.

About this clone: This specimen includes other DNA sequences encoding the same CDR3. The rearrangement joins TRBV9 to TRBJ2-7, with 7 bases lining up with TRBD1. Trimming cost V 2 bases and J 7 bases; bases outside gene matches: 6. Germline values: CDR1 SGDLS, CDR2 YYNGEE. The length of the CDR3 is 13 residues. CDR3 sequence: CASSVAGGGEQYF. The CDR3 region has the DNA TGTGCCAGCAGCGTGGCAGGGGGTGGTGAGCAGTACTTC.

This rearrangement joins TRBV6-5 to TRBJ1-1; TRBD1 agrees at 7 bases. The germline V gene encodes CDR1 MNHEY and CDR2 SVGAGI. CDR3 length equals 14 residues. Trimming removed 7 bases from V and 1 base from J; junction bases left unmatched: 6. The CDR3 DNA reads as TGTGCCAGCATCGAGAGACAGGGGAACACTGAAGCTTTCTTT. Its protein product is CASIERQGNTEAFF.

CDR3 protein: CASSPPNRGPDTQYF. CDR3 nucleotides: TGTGCCAGCTCACCACCGAACAGGGGCCCAGATACGCAGTATTTT. V is TRBV18 and J is TRBJ2-3, with 7 bases aligning to TRBD1. This CDR3 spans 15 amino acids. Losses at the gene ends were 0 bases for V and 4 bases for J; bases not matched to a gene: 4. CDR1 is KGHSH and CDR2 is LQKENI in the germline V gene.

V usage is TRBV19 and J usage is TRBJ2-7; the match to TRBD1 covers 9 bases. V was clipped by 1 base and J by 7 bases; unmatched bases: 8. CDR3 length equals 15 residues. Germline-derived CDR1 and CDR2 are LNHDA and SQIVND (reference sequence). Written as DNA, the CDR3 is TGTGCCAGTAGTATAGTGTGGACAGGGGTGGAGGAGCAGTACTTC. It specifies CASSIVWTGVEEQYF.

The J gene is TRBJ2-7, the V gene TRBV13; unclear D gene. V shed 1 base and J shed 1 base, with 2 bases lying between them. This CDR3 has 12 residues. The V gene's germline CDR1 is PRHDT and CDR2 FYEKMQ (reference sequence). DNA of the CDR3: TGTGCCAGCAGCTTAGCTTCCTACGAGCAGTACTTC. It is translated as CASSLASYEQYF. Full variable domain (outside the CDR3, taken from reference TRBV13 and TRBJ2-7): AAGVIQSPRHLIKEKRETATLKCYPIPRHDTVYWYQQGPGQDPQFLISFYEKMQSDKGSIPDRFSAQQFSDYHSELNMSSLELGDSALYFCASSLASYEQYFGPGTRLTVT.

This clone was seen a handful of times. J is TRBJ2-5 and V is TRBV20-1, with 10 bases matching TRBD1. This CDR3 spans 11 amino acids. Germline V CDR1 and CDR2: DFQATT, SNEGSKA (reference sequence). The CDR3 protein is CRTGGKETQYF. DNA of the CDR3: TGCAGGACAGGGGGCAAGGAGACCCAGTACTTC.

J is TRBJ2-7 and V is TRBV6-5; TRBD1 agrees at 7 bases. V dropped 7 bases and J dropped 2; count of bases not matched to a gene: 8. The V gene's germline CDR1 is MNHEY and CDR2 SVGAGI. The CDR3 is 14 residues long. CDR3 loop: CASKPGQRTYEQYF. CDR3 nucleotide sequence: TGTGCCAGCAAACCGGGACAGAGAACCTACGAGCAGTACTTC.

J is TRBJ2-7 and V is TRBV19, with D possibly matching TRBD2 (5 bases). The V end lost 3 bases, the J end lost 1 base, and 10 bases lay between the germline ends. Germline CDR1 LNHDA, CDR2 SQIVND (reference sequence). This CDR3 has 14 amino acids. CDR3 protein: CASSILGLSYEQYF. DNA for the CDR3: TGTGCCAGTAGTATTCTCGGACTGTCCTACGAGCAGTACTTC.

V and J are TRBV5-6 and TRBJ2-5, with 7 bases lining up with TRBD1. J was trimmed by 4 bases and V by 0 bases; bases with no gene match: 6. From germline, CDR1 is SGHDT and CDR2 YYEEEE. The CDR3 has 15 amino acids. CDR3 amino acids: CASSLAMTGRETQYF. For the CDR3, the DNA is TGTGCCAGCAGCTTGGCTATGACAGGGAGAGAGACCCAGTACTTC. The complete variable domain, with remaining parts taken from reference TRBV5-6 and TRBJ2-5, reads DAGVTQSPTHLIKTRGQQVTLRCSPKSGHDTVSWYQQALGQGPQFIFQYYEEEERQRGNFPDRFSGHQFPNYSSELNVNALLLGDSALYLCASSLAMTGRETQYFGPGTRLLVL.

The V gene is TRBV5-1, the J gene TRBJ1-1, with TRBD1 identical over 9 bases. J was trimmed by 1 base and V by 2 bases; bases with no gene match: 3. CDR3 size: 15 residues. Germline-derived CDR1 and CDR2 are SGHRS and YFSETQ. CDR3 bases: TGCGCCAGCAGCTTAGGGACAGGGTGGAACACTGAAGCTTTCTTT. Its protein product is CASSLGTGWNTEAFF.

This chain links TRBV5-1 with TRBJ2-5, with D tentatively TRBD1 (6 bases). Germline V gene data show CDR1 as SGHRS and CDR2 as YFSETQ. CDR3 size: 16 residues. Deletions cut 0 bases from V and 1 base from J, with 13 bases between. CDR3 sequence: CASSLGLLGGQETQYF. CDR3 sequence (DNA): TGCGCCAGCAGCTTGGGACTCCTAGGGGGCCAAGAGACCCAGTACTTC. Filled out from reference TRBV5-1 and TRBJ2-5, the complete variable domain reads KAGVTQTPRYLIKTRGQQVTLSCSPISGHRSVSWYQQTPGQGLQFLFEYFSETQRNKGNFPGRFSGRQFSNSRSEMNVSTLELGDSALYLCASSLGLLGGQETQYFGPGTRLLVL.

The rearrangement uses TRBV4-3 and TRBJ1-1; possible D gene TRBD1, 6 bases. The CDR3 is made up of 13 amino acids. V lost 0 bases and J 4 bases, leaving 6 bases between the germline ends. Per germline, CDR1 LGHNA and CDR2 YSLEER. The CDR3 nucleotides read TGCGCCAGCAGCCAAGAACAGGGCACTGAAGCTTTCTTT. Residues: CASSQEQGTEAFF.

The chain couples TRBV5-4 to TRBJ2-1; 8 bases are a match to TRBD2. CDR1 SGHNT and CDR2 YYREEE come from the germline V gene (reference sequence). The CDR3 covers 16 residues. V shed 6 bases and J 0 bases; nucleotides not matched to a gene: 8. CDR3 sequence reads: CASINGGGTSYNEQFF. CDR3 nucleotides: TGTGCCAGCATTAACGGGGGGGGCACCTCCTACAATGAGCAGTTCTTC.

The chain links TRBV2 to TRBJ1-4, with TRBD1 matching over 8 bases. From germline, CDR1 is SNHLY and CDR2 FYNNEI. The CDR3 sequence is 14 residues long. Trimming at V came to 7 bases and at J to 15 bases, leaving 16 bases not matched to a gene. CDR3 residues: CASTQGTGRGDLFF. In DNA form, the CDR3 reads TGTGCCAGCACTCAAGGGACAGGCAGGGGGGACTTGTTTTTT.

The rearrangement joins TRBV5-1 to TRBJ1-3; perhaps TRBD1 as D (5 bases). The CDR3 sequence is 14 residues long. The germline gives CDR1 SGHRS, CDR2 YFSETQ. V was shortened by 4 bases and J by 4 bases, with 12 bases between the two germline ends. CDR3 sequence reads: CASSPWQGGNTIYF. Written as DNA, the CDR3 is TGCGCCAGCAGCCCCTGGCAGGGAGGAAACACCATATATTTT.

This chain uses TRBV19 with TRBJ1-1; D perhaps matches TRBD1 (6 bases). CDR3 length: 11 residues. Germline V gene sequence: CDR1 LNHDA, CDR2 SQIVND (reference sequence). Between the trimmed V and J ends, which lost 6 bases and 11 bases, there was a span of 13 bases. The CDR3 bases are TGTGCCAGTAGAGGGGGAACTGTTGCTTTCTTT. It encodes CASRGGTVAFF.

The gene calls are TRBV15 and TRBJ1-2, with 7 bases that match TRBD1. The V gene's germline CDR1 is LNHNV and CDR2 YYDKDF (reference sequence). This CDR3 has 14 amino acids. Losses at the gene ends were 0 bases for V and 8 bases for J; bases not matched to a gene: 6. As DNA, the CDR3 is TGTGCCACCAGCAGAGACCGGACAGGTGGCGGCTACACCTTC. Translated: CATSRDRTGGGYTF.

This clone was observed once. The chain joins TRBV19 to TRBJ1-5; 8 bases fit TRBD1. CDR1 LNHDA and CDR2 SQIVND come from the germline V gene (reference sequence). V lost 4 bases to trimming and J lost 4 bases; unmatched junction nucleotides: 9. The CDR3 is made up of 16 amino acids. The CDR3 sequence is CASSTIGQGQNQPQHF. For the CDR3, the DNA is TGTGCCAGTAGTACTATCGGACAGGGCCAAAATCAGCCCCAGCATTTT.